The clone carrying this TCR beta chain occurred a few times. Its antigen is undetermined. The identical CDR3 is also encoded by other nucleotide sequences in the sample. Only CD45RO-negative cells positively selected for CCR7 counted as naive CD8 cells, so terminally differentiated effector memory CD45RA+ cells were excluded. The data derive from a study of shared clonotypes between healthy human individuals. Overall study results and limits: Generation probability values for non-shared clonotypes were lower than those for clonotypes shared by all four donors.

Execution of the assay was at deep level. For every subset, genomic DNA was evenly distributed across several immunoSEQ plates. This table comes from immunoSEQ multiplex PCR, and its TCRdb copy is limited to in-frame clones, with some not included. The sample consists of some 2,100,000 clones, under 95% of them appearing once. The CDR3 consists of 12 residues. Germline loops: CDR1 LNHDA, CDR2 SQIVND (reference sequence). Trimming left V 6 bases short and J 1 base short, with 6 bases between. The chain combines TRBV19 with TRBJ1-1; D is ambiguous. The sample was naive CD8+ T cells from PBMCs. This clonotype was obtained from a man aged 18 to 35 in good health. Some clones in this sample may be carry-over from other donors' samples. The CDR3 region is CASRWGNTEAFF. The CDR3 coding sequence is TGTGCCAGTAGGTGGGGGAACACTGAAGCTTTCTTT. Full variable domain (rest looked up from reference TRBV19 and TRBJ1-1): DGGITQSPKYLFRKEGQNVTLSCEQNLNHDAMYWYRQDPGQGLRLIYYSQIVNDFQKGDIAEGYSVSREKKESFPLTVTSAQKNPTAFYLCASRWGNTEAFFGQGTRLTVV.